This TCR beta chain is drawn from a study of cytotoxic CD8 clonotypes in ibrutinib-treated CLL. Turning to the study itself: Among the patients, 10 to 11 presented as relapsed/refractory and fewer than 16 as treatment-naive; around 17 showed unmutated IGHV.

Regarding this clone: The target antigen is unknown.

Study-wide findings and caveats: Clonality increased at ibrutinib response and stayed stable in sustained remission. At progression, however, it fell back toward baseline.

CDR3 size: 14 residues. V lost 3 bases and J lost 0, with 8 bases in between. Germline loops: CDR1 SGHNT, CDR2 YYREEE (reference sequence). Sequenced by immunoSEQ multiplex PCR; TCRdb stores in-frame clones only, minus some. The sample yields 120,000 to 150,000 clones, around 93% seen once. Genomic DNA in an amount of around 2.2 micrograms was extracted from cryopreserved PBMCs and used for the preparation of TCR beta libraries. This rearrangement joins TRBV5-4 to TRBJ2-3; D remains unclear. This material consisted of PBMCs, taken after 12 months of ibrutinib treatment. The receptor comes from a human donor with chronic lymphocytic leukemia. In nucleotides, the CDR3 is TGTGCCAGCAGCTGGTGGGGAAGCACAGATACGCAGTATTTT. Amino acid sequence: CASSWWGSTDTQYF.